One and the same sample provided the 18 T cell receptor beta chains below, sequenced in a study of blood T cell repertoires in COVID-19. Sequenced by immunoSEQ multiplex PCR; TCRdb stores in-frame clones only, minus some. The table includes around 86,000 clones, approximately 86% detected once. The specimen sequenced was peripheral blood. All receptors come from a human donor in a cohort sampled during active COVID-19.

This clone was picked up one time. This rearrangement joins TRBV30 to TRBJ1-2; 10 bases are shared with TRBD1. Germline V gene sequence: CDR1 GTSNPN, CDR2 SVGIG (reference sequence). Trimming removed 5 bases from V and 9 bases from J; junction bases left unmatched: 6. The CDR3 has 12 amino acids. CDR3 nucleotides: TGTGCCTGGGACAGGGGGCTCTTAAGCTACACCTTC. This sequence encodes CAWDRGLLSYTF.

V and J are TRBV18 and TRBJ1-4; no clear D. V was cut by 1 base and J by 6 bases, with 21 bases left in between. This CDR3 region has 18 residues. Germline V gene sequence: CDR1 KGHSH, CDR2 LQKENI. CDR3 region: CASSPRGSGMLLYEKLFF. CDR3 nucleotide sequence: TGTGCCAGCTCACCACGAGGTTCGGGAATGCTATTATATGAAAAACTGTTTTTT.

With respect to this clone: The missing conserved phenylalanine or tryptophan at the end of this CDR3 makes a read error likely. The DNA is omitted, as the CDR3 cannot be located on it reliably, and the CDR3 follows TCRdb's listing. V gene TRBV4-3 combines with J gene TRBJ2-4; the table's D call, TRBD1, was not checked against the DNA. The length of the CDR3 is 12 amino acids, counting both ends. Per germline, CDR1 LGHNA and CDR2 YSLEER. The CDR3 loop reads CASTPGGRSPIP.

The rearrangement links TRBV5-1 to TRBJ1-1; TRBD1 aligns across 12 bases. The CDR3 covers 15 residues. J was trimmed by 4 bases and V by 4 bases; bases with no gene match: 5. Germline V gene sequence: CDR1 SGHRS, CDR2 YFSETQ. The CDR3 loop reads CASSIQGQGATEAFF. CDR3 DNA: TGCGCCAGCAGCATCCAGGGACAGGGGGCCACTGAAGCTTTCTTT.

J is TRBJ1-2 and V is TRBV29-1, with 10 nucleotides matching TRBD1. The J segment lost 2 bases and the V segment lost 3 bases, leaving 3 bases of the junction unmatched. CDR1 is SQVTM and CDR2 is ANQGSEA in the germline V gene. The CDR3 spans 14 residues. The CDR3 coding sequence is TGCAGCGTTGAGGGGACAGGGGAGAACTATGGCTACACCTTC. This sequence encodes CSVEGTGENYGYTF.

A single count supports this clone. This rearrangement joins TRBV15 to TRBJ2-2, with TRBD2 matching over 7 bases. With V trimmed by 1 base and J by 7 bases, 6 bases remained unmatched. CDR1 and CDR2 (germline): LNHNV, YYDKDF (reference sequence). The CDR3 loop spans 15 amino acids. The CDR3 bases are TGTGCCACCAGCAGAGTGATCGGGGGGAGCGGGGAGCTGTTTTTT. Translated: CATSRVIGGSGELFF.

Remarks on this clone: This CDR3 is also generated by other DNA sequences in the sample. The chain has TRBV7-2 and TRBJ1-1; D is perhaps TRBD1 (6 bases). Between the trimmed V and J ends, which lost 1 base and 1 base, there was a span of 10 bases. The length of the CDR3 is 15 residues. The germline gives CDR1 SGHTA, CDR2 FQGNSA. CDR3 DNA sequence: TGTGCCAGCAGCTTAGGGGGGGGGCAGAACACTGAAGCTTTCTTT. Protein: CASSLGGGQNTEAFF.

V and J are TRBV7-2 and TRBJ1-1, with 7 bases matching TRBD1. Germline V gives CDR1 SGHTA, CDR2 FQGNSA. Trimming removed 0 bases from V and 6 bases from J; junction bases left unmatched: 7. This CDR3 spans 15 amino acids. CDR3 protein: CASSLALTGASEAFF. The CDR3 DNA sequence: TGTGCCAGCAGCTTAGCGCTCACAGGGGCGTCTGAAGCTTTCTTT.

This chain's CDR3 is CASSGSGRNSPLHF. CDR3 DNA: TGTGCCAGCAGCGGGAGCGGTAGGAATTCACCCCTCCACTTT. The V gene is TRBV9, the J gene TRBJ1-6; D is unclear. With 3 bases removed from V and 7 bases from J, the gap between germline ends came to 11 bases. Germline CDR1 is SGDLS and CDR2 is YYNGEE. This CDR3 region has 14 residues.

Regarding this clone: The sample carries other DNA sequences with the same CDR3. The genes are TRBV4-3 and TRBJ2-3; 11 bases are shared with TRBD2. The CDR3 length is 16 residues. Germline CDR1 LGHNA, CDR2 YSLEER. Unmatched junction bases numbered 3, after V lost 3 bases and J lost 1 base. The CDR3 spells CASSHLLAGGTDTQYF. In DNA form, the CDR3 reads TGCGCCAGCAGCCACCTACTAGCGGGGGGCACAGATACGCAGTATTTT.

Here the CDR3 DNA reads TGTGCCAGCAGCGCCGCGACAGGGACGTGGGGCTACACCTTC. Translation: CASSAATGTWGYTF. This rearrangement joins TRBV2 to TRBJ1-2, with TRBD1 matching over 7 bases. Germline-derived CDR1 and CDR2 are SNHLY and FYNNEI. V gave up 6 bases and J gave up 8 bases; unmatched junction bases: 12. This CDR3 region has 14 residues.

In regard to this clone: Other DNA sequences from this sample encode an identical CDR3 as well. The rearrangement joins TRBV2 to TRBJ1-2; maybe TRBD1 (6 bases). Germline CDR1 SNHLY, CDR2 FYNNEI. Trimming cost V 4 bases and J 7 bases, with 19 bases left between them. The CDR3 is 15 amino acids. The CDR3 bases are TGTGCCAGCAGTGTAGCCAGGAGGGGGGGGGCTGGCTACACCTTC. This sequence encodes CASSVARRGGAGYTF.

The V call is TRBV5-4, the J call TRBJ2-7; D is possibly TRBD2 (6 bases). Germline V gene data show CDR1 as SGHNT and CDR2 as YYREEE (reference sequence). Deletions cut 1 base from V and 5 bases from J, with 10 bases between. CDR3 length equals 13 residues. The CDR3 DNA is TGTGCCAGCAGCTTGACAGGAGGGGACGAGCAGTACTTC. Protein product: CASSLTGGDEQYF.

The chain carries TRBV7-2 and TRBJ2-2; 7 bases are a match to TRBD2. This CDR3 region has 17 residues. V was clipped by 5 bases and J by 0 bases; unmatched bases: 9. Per the germline V gene, CDR1 is SGHTA and CDR2 is FQGNSA. The DNA for the CDR3 is TGTGCCAGCAGCCCCGGGACTACGTTCGCGAACACCGGGGAGCTGTTTTTT. It encodes CASSPGTTFANTGELFF.

In its sample, this clone was seen once. The chain recombines TRBV18 with TRBJ2-7; D gene ambiguous. Germline CDR1 and CDR2: KGHSH and LQKENI. The CDR3 contains 13 residues. V was shortened by 2 bases and J by 1 base, with 6 bases between the two germline ends. The CDR3 DNA sequence: TGTGCCAGCTCACCATACGGTTCCTACGAGCAGTACTTC. It specifies CASSPYGSYEQYF.

This clone appeared a few times. The J gene is TRBJ1-1, the V gene TRBV7-2, with D tentatively TRBD1 (5 bases). CDR3 size: 15 residues. Germline CDR1 and CDR2: SGHTA and FQGNSA. Trimming removed 5 bases at V and 2 bases at J, with 15 bases between. The CDR3, as DNA: TGTGCCAGCAGCCCCCATGCGGGGCGCAACACTGAAGCTTTCTTT. Translation gives CASSPHAGRNTEAFF.

This clone was observed once. The chain employs TRBV27 and TRBJ1-5; D is unresolved. Germline V gene sequence: CDR1 MNHEY, CDR2 SMNVEV (reference sequence). V lost 6 bases, J lost 0 bases, and 9 bases lay in between. The CDR3 contains 14 residues. CDR3 DNA sequence: TGTGCCAGCAGCGCGGGCTATAGCAATCAGCCCCAGCATTTT. Its translation: CASSAGYSNQPQHF.

The rearrangement uses TRBV5-4 and TRBJ1-1; D remains unclear. V was clipped by 2 bases and J by 1 base, with 9 bases between them. The CDR3 has 14 amino acids. CDR1 is SGHNT and CDR2 is YYREEE in the germline V gene (reference sequence). This CDR3 is CASSFGVRNTEAFF. CDR3 nucleotide sequence: TGTGCCAGCAGCTTCGGGGTTAGGAACACTGAAGCTTTCTTT.